Presented here are 5 T cell receptor beta chains from one specimen sequenced in a study of cytomegalovirus exposure and HLA in healthy donors. PCR primers comprised 60 Vbeta and 13 Jbeta primers. Sequencing was performed with immunoSEQ multiplex PCR; in TCRdb, only in-frame clones are kept and a portion is missing. The sample shows around 160,000 clones, about 72% of them seen only once. The sample consisted of PBMCs. Source of these receptors: a man aged 50 or older in good health and CMV-seropositive.

The chain joins TRBV19 to TRBJ1-6; D unclear. CDR3 size: 16 residues. In germline, CDR1 is LNHDA, CDR2 SQIVND (reference sequence). Trimming removed 5 bases at V and 9 bases at J, with 20 bases between. The DNA of the CDR3 is TGTGCCAGTAGTGCACGGGGTTTTGGGCATTTTTCACCCCTCCACTTT. Translated: CASSARGFGHFSPLHF.

The V gene is TRBV7-3, the J gene TRBJ2-3; possible D gene TRBD1, 5 bases. This CDR3 is 15 amino acids long. Trimming pared 2 bases from V and 2 bases from J, leaving 11 bases between. CDR1 SGHTA and CDR2 FQGTGA come from the germline V gene. CDR3 sequence: CASSLPQGNTDTQYF. As DNA, the CDR3 is TGTGCCAGCAGCTTACCGCAGGGAAACACAGATACGCAGTATTTT.

This clone was seen only a few times. The rearrangement uses TRBV11-3 and TRBJ2-7, with TRBD2 as a possible D gene (6 bases). CDR1 SGHNT and CDR2 YENEEA come from the germline V gene. CDR3 size: 12 residues. V shed 8 bases and J shed 0 bases, with 8 bases lying between them. The CDR3 DNA is TGTGCCAGCCGGGACTCCTCCTACGAGCAGTACTTC. Translated, it gives CASRDSSYEQYF.

The CDR3 nucleotides are TGCGCCAGCAGCCAAGACGGGACAGGGGGAACTAATGAAAAACTGTTTTTT. As protein: CASSQDGTGGTNEKLFF. The V gene is TRBV4-3, the J gene TRBJ1-4; 11 nucleotides agree with TRBD1. Trimming at V came to 0 bases and at J to 1 base, leaving 1 base not matched to a gene. Germline CDR1 and CDR2: LGHNA and YSLEER. This CDR3 comprises 17 residues.

V is TRBV7-2 and J is TRBJ1-5, with D perhaps matching TRBD1 (5 bases). The germline gives CDR1 SGHTA, CDR2 FQGNSA. The CDR3 has 14 amino acids. The V end lost 11 bases, the J end lost 0 bases, and 14 bases lay between the germline ends. CDR3 sequence: CASFVRDSNQPQHF. The CDR3 DNA sequence: TGTGCCTCTTTTGTCAGGGATAGCAATCAGCCCCAGCATTTT. Full variable domain (outside the CDR3, taken from reference TRBV7-2 and TRBJ1-5): GAGVSQSPSNKVTEKGKDVELRCDPISGHTALYWYRQSLGQGLEFLIYFQGNSAPDKSGLPSDRFSAERTGGSVSTLTIQRTQQEDSAVYLCASFVRDSNQPQHFGDGTRLSIL.